This T cell receptor beta chain was profiled in a study of T cells expressing NK-cell markers. Looking at the study overall: Sorted CD3+CD56+NKG2C+, CD3+CD56+NKG2C- and CD3+CD56-NKG2C+ T cells supplied TCR beta repertoires.

Findings and limits, study-wide: Questions lingered over whether expanded NKG2C+ T cell clones were HCMV-specific.

It was by 5'RACE template switching with UMIs that TCR beta cDNA was made. TCRdb processed the 5' RACE reads again and assigns one entry to each CDR3 protein, with no DNA. Found here are around 470,000 distinct CDR3 sequences; the top ten clones hold over 1.3%. For this clonotype: Antigen specificity is unknown.

CDR1 WSHSY and CDR2 SAAADI come from the germline V gene. This CDR3 has 12 residues. Sequenced: blood T cells: a sorted CD56 or NKG2C T cell subset, CD4+ or CD8+ T cells, or bulk PBMC T cells (not recorded which). This receptor was taken from a woman aged 45-65 years in good health. The chain is built from TRBV10-2 and TRBJ2-5; TCRdb gives TRBD1 as the D gene, but with no DNA this cannot be confirmed. CDR3: CASTAGGETQYF.